This entry lists 21 T cell receptor beta chains sequenced from one sample in a study of blood T cells in healthy people across ages. The authors ran a second PCR of roughly 6 to 12 cycles using a sample-barcoded 5' primer and a J-beta primer mix. Each CDR3 protein is one row after TCRdb ran MiXCR on the 5' RACE reads. The table lists about 2 million distinct CDR3 sequences, roughly 50% of them singletons. Sequenced: blood. Receptor source: a woman aged 35 to 49 in good health.

The chain employs TRBV27 and TRBJ2-1; 7 bases align to TRBD2. Trimming at V came to 5 bases and at J to 4 bases, leaving 14 bases not matched to a gene. The CDR3 sequence is 17 residues long. The germline V gene has CDR1 MNHEY and CDR2 SMNVEV (reference sequence). The CDR3 region is CASSTPLLTGGYNEQFF. In DNA, the CDR3 is TGTGCCAGCAGTACACCGTTACTAACGGGGGGATACAATGAGCAGTTCTTC.

Only one count was recorded for this clonotype. The chain couples TRBV5-8 to TRBJ2-3, with 12 bases aligning to TRBD2. This CDR3 is 16 amino acids long. After removal of 4 bases from V and 5 bases from J, the junction contained 8 bases not matched to a gene. Per germline, CDR1 SGHTS and CDR2 YDEGEE. This CDR3 reads CASSDPLAGGKDTQYF. The CDR3 DNA is TGTGCCAGCAGCGACCCGCTAGCGGGGGGGAAAGATACGCAGTATTTT.

The chain recombines TRBV9 with TRBJ1-1; D is unresolved. The CDR3 sequence is 14 residues long. Germline-derived CDR1 and CDR2 are SGDLS and YYNGEE. Trimming removed 6 bases at V and 0 bases at J, with 12 bases between. CDR3 nucleotide sequence: TGTGCCAGCACCCTTGGGCAGATGAACACTGAAGCTTTCTTT. Amino acids: CASTLGQMNTEAFF.

The V and J genes are TRBV7-2 and TRBJ2-7; D is unresolved. The CDR3 length is 14 residues. Germline CDR1 SGHTA, CDR2 FQGNSA. The V end lost 4 bases, the J end lost 4 bases, and 14 bases lay between the germline ends. This chain's CDR3 is CASSSYGVEYEQYF. For the CDR3, the DNA is TGTGCCAGCAGCTCCTACGGAGTCGAGTACGAGCAGTACTTC.

The rearrangement joins TRBV5-1 to TRBJ2-5; D may correspond to TRBD1 or TRBD2 (6 bases each). The J call may be faulty, since TRBJ2-7 better matches the DNA end. Germline V lookup: CDR1 SGHRS, CDR2 YFSETQ. CDR3 size: 15 residues. The CDR3 region is CASSLGGGGTNEQYF. The DNA of the CDR3 is TGCGCCAGCAGCTTGGGTGGAGGGGGGACAAACGAGCAGTACTTC.

The gene calls are TRBV5-6 and TRBJ1-2; D is ambiguous. There are 14 residues in the CDR3. CDR1 SGHDT and CDR2 YYEEEE come from the germline V gene. The germline V and J ends were trimmed by 0 bases and 1 base, with 7 bases remaining between them. The CDR3 sequence: CASSLGPNNYGYTF. CDR3 in DNA: TGTGCCAGCAGCTTGGGCCCCAATAACTATGGCTACACCTTC. Drawing the rest from reference TRBV5-6 and TRBJ1-2, the complete variable domain is DAGVTQSPTHLIKTRGQQVTLRCSPKSGHDTVSWYQQALGQGPQFIFQYYEEEERQRGNFPDRFSGHQFPNYSSELNVNALLLGDSALYLCASSLGPNNYGYTFGSGTRLTVV.

The chain recombines TRBV29-1 with TRBJ1-2; no clear D gene. Per the germline V gene, CDR1 is SQVTM and CDR2 is ANQGSEA. The CDR3 is 11 amino acids. Trimming removed 8 bases from V and 2 bases from J, with 9 bases in between. The CDR3 spells CSFGGNYGYTF. The CDR3 DNA sequence: TGCAGCTTCGGCGGCAACTATGGCTACACCTTC.

This clonotype was detected a few times. The V and J genes are TRBV25-1 and TRBJ2-1; D gene ambiguous. The germline V gene encodes CDR1 MGHDK and CDR2 SYGVNS. This CDR3 has 13 residues. The germline V and J ends were trimmed by 3 bases and 5 bases, with 8 bases remaining between them. The CDR3 DNA reads TGTGCCAGCAGTGAGTCCCACAACAATGAGCAGTTCTTC. It translates to CASSESHNNEQFF.

The V call is TRBV12-3 or TRBV12-4, the J call TRBJ2-4; D possibly corresponds to TRBD2 (6 bases). This CDR3 has 13 residues. V lost 8 bases and J lost 6, with 14 bases in between. In DNA, the CDR3 is TGTGCCAGCGCTGCGGGGTTAGGAAACATTCAGTACTTC. Protein sequence: CASAAGLGNIQYF.

CDR3 residues: CASESHTRDEQFF. The CDR3 DNA is TGTGCCAGCGAGTCTCATACCCGGGATGAGCAGTTCTTC. The chain recombines TRBV27 with TRBJ2-1; unclear D gene. The ends were cut back, 8 bases at V and 8 bases at J, with 16 bases in the middle. Germline V gene data show CDR1 as MNHEY and CDR2 as SMNVEV (reference sequence). There are 13 residues in the CDR3.

This clonotype was recorded a few times. V usage is TRBV15 and J usage is TRBJ2-3, with 9 bases that match TRBD2. Trimming at V came to 5 bases and at J to 1 base, leaving 16 bases not matched to a gene. CDR3 length equals 19 residues. Per the germline V gene, CDR1 is LNHNV and CDR2 is YYDKDF (reference sequence). The CDR3 protein is CATSPSPRGGSSGTDTQYF. The CDR3 DNA sequence: TGTGCCACCAGCCCTTCCCCGCGGGGGGGTTCCTCTGGCACAGATACGCAGTATTTT.

The rearrangement uses TRBV6-6 and TRBJ2-3; TRBD2 agrees at 8 bases. The CDR3 extends over 15 amino acids. The V segment lost 6 bases and the J segment 4 bases; nucleotides outside the gene matches: 9. Germline CDR1 is MNHNY and CDR2 is SVGAGI (reference sequence). CDR3 sequence: CASSFAGGKADTQYF. The CDR3 nucleotides read TGTGCCAGCAGCTTTGCGGGGGGTAAGGCAGATACGCAGTATTTT.

On this clonotype itself: A junction end diverges from the germline sequence, so it may reflect a read error. The chain joins TRBV7-8 to TRBJ2-7, with 9 bases identical to TRBD2. There are 18 residues in the CDR3. Germline lookup yields CDR1 SGHVS and CDR2 FQNEAQ. The CDR3 DNA is TGTGCCAGCAGCTCACCACCCTTAGCGGGGGTCCCCTCCTACGGGCAGTACTTC. This gives the protein CASSSPPLAGVPSYGQYF. The whole variable domain, remainder taken from reference TRBV7-8 and TRBJ2-7, is GAGVSQSPRYKVAKRGQDVALRCDPISGHVSLFWYQQALGQGPEFLTYFQNEAQLDKSGLPSDRFFAERPEGSVSTLKIQRTQQEDSAVYLCASSSPPLAGVPSYGQYFGPGTRLTVT.

This clonotype was detected only a few times. The chain combines TRBV29-1 with TRBJ2-7; no clear D gene. There are 13 residues in the CDR3. Per the germline V gene, CDR1 is SQVTM and CDR2 is ANQGSEA. The V gene lost 8 bases and the J gene lost 0 bases, with 14 bases spanning the gap. CDR3 coding DNA: TGCAGCATACCTGGGCCAAGCTCCTACGAGCAGTACTTC. Its protein product is CSIPGPSSYEQYF.

This clonotype occurred a few times. The J gene is TRBJ1-5, the V gene TRBV15; D is ambiguous. The CDR3 has 17 residues. The ends were cut back, 0 bases at V and 2 bases at J, with 14 bases in the middle. Germline V gene sequence: CDR1 LNHNV, CDR2 YYDKDF (reference sequence). CDR3 protein: CATSRDTRIVGNQPQHF. CDR3 in DNA: TGTGCCACCAGCAGAGATACGAGGATTGTGGGCAATCAGCCCCAGCATTTT.

This chain connects TRBV11-2 to TRBJ2-4; possibly TRBD2 for D (5 bases). This CDR3 region has 19 residues. Germline CDR1 SGHAT, CDR2 FQNNGV. V dropped 8 bases and J dropped 1 base, with 27 bases sitting between them. DNA for the CDR3: TGTGCCAGCTCGTCCGGAGGAGCCGTACACGACGAGGCCAAAAACATTCAGTACTTC. It codes for CASSSGGAVHDEAKNIQYF.

The chain is built from TRBV7-6 and TRBJ2-5; 9 bases map to TRBD1. V dropped 1 base and J dropped 5; count of bases not matched to a gene: 11. The germline gives CDR1 SGHVS, CDR2 FNYEAQ. The CDR3 is 17 residues long. The CDR3 nucleotides are TGTGCCAGCAGCTTAGGAACAGGGGGCGCGGTAGTGGAGACCCAGTACTTC. This encodes CASSLGTGGAVVETQYF.

This clonotype was counted between two and nine times. The CDR3 region has the DNA TGCAGCGTGGCGGGGGACAGGGCGAGCGGCTACACCTTC. This codes for CSVAGDRASGYTF. The chain couples TRBV29-1 to TRBJ1-2; TRBD1 agrees at 9 bases. Germline trimming cut 6 bases from V and 8 bases from J; bases unmatched to any gene: 10. Germline loops: CDR1 SQVTM, CDR2 ANQGSEA. The CDR3 is made up of 13 amino acids. Full variable domain (rest looked up from reference TRBV29-1 and TRBJ1-2): SAVISQKPSRDICQRGTSLTIQCQVDSQVTMMFWYRQQPGQSLTLIATANQGSEATYESGFVIDKFPISRPNLTFSTLTVSNMSPEDSSIYLCSVAGDRASGYTFGSGTRLTVV.

This clonotype has just a few counts. The chain joins TRBV13 to TRBJ2-7, with D possibly being TRBD1 (6 bases). The germline V gene has CDR1 PRHDT and CDR2 FYEKMQ (reference sequence). There are 14 residues in the CDR3. V was pared by 3 bases and J by 0 bases, with 9 bases between. The DNA for the CDR3 is TGTGCCAGCAGCTTGGGACATCCCTCCTACGAGCAGTACTTC. Its translation is CASSLGHPSYEQYF.

This clonotype was counted only a few times. V gene TRBV6-2 or TRBV6-3 combines with J gene TRBJ2-7; D is ambiguous. Germline V gene lookup returns CDR1 MNHEY and CDR2 SVGEGT. Between the trimmed V and J ends, which lost 6 bases and 0 bases, there was a span of 9 bases. There are 13 residues in the CDR3. The CDR3 loop reads CASSADISYEQYF. The CDR3 DNA reads TGTGCCAGCAGCGCCGACATCTCCTACGAGCAGTACTTC.

The chain recombines TRBV4-2 with TRBJ1-5; 9 nucleotides agree with TRBD1. CDR1 LGHNA and CDR2 YNFKEQ come from the germline V gene. V lost 0 bases to trimming and J lost 5 bases; unmatched junction nucleotides: 5. The CDR3 length is 16 residues. In DNA, the CDR3 is TGTGCCAGCAGCCAAGATCCGTGGACAGGGGATCAGCCCCAGCATTTT. Translated: CASSQDPWTGDQPQHF.